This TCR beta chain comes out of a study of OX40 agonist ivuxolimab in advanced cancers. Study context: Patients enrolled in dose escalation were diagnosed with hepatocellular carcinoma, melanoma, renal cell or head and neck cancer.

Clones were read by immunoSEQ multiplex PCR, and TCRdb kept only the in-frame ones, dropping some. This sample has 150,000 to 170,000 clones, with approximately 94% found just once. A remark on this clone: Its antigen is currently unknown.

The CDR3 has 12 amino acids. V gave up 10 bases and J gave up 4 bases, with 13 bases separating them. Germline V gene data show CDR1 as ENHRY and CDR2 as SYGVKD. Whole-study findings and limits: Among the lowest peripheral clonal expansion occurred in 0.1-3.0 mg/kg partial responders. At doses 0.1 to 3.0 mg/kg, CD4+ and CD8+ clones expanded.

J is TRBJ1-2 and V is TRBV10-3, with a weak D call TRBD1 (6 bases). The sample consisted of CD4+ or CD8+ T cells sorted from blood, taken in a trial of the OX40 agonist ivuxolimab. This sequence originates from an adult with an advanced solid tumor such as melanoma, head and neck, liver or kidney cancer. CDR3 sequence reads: CATGGQGYGYTF. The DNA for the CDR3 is TGTGCCACGGGGGGACAAGGCTATGGCTACACCTTC.